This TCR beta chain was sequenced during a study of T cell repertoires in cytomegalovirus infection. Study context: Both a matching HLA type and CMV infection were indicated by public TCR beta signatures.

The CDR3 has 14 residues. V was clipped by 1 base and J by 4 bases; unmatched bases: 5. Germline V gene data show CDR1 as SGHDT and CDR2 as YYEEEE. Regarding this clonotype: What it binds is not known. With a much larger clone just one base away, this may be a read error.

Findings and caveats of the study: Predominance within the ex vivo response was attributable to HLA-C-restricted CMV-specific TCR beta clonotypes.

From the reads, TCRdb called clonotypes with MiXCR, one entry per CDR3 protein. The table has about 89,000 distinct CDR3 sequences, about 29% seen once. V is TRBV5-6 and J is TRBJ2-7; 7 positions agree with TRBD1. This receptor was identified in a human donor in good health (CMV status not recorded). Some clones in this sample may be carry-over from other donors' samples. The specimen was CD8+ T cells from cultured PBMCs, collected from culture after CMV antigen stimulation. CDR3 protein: CASSLMGQWYEQYF. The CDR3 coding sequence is TGTGCCAGCAGCTTGATGGGACAGTGGTACGAGCAGTACTTC.